This TCR beta chain was recorded in a study of CD8 T cells in acute hepatitis C reinfection. Details on this clone: The target antigen is unknown.

Trimming shortened V by 5 bases and J by 0 bases, and 8 bases separated the two germline ends. CDR1 is SGHTA and CDR2 is FQGTGA in the germline V gene. The CDR3 loop spans 14 amino acids. Time point of the sample: naive CD8 control sorted from an acute-time-point sample. Acute primary HCV meant a new positive RNA or antibody result following a negative test within 24 weeks. General observations from the study: Follow-up repertoires were missing for chronically infected subjects. Preferential TRBV04 and TRBV06 usage appeared in all groups and was not explained by the naive pool. Regardless of outcome, 10 to 15 public clonotypes appeared, one using V04-02/J02-02.

Sequenced by immunoSEQ multiplex PCR; TCRdb stores in-frame clones only, minus some. This table has tens of thousands of clones, 80% to 90% appearing once. Input material: naive CD8+ T cells from PBMCs. This clonotype was sampled from a woman under 30 who spontaneously cleared hepatitis C infection. The gene calls are TRBV7-3 and TRBJ2-1, with unresolved D. Written as DNA, the CDR3 is TGTGCCAGCAGCATTAGCTCCTCCTACAATGAGCAGTTCTTC. Protein product: CASSISSSYNEQFF.